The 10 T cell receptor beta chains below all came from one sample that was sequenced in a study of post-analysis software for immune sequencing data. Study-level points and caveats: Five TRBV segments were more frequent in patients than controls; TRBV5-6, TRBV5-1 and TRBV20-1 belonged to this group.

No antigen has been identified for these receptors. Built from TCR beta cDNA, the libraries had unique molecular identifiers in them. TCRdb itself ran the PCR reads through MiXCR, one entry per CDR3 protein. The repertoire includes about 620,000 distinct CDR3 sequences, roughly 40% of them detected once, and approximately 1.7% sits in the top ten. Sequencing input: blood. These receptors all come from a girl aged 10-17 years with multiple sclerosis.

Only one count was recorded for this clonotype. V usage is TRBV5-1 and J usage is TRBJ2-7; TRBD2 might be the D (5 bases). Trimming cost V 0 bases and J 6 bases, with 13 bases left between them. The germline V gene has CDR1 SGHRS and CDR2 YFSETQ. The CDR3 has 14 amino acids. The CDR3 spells CASSLDGGRSEQYF. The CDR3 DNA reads TGCGCCAGCAGCTTGGACGGAGGACGGAGCGAGCAGTACTTC.

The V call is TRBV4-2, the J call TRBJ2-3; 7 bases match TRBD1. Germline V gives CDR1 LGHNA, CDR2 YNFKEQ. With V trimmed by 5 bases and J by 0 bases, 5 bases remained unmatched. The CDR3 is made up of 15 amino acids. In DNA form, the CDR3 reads TGTGCCAGCAGCAAACAGGGGCCTAGCACAGATACGCAGTATTTT. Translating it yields CASSKQGPSTDTQYF.

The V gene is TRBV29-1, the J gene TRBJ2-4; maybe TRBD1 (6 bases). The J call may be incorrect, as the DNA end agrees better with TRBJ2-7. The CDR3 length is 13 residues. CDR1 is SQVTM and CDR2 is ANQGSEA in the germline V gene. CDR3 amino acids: CSVDRTGNGEQYF. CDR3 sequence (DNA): TGCAGCGTTGACCGTACAGGGAACGGCGAGCAGTACTTC.

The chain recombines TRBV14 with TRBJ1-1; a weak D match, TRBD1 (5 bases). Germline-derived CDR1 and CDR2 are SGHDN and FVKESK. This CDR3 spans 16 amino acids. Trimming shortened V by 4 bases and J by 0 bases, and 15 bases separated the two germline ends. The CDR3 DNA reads TGTGCCAGCAGCCCCTATCCGGGGCAGGTGAACACTGAAGCTTTCTTT. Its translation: CASSPYPGQVNTEAFF.

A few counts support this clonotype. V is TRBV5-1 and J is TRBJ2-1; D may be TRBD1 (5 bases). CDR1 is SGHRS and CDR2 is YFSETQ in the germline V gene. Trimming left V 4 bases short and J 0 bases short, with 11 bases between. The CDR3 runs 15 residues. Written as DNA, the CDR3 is TGCGCCAGCAGCGCAGGGTTAAGCTCCTACAATGAGCAGTTCTTC. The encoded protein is CASSAGLSSYNEQFF.

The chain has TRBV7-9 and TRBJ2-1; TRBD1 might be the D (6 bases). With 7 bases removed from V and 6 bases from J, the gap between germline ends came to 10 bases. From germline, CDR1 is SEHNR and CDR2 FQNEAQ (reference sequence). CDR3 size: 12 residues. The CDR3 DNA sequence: TGTGCCAGCAAACAGGGCGGCAATGAGCAGTTCTTC. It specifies CASKQGGNEQFF.

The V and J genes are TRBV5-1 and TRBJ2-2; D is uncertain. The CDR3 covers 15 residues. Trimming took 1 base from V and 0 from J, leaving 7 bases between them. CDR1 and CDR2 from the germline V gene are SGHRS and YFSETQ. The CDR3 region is CASSLTVSNTGELFF. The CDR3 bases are TGCGCCAGCAGCTTGACAGTTTCGAACACCGGGGAGCTGTTTTTT.

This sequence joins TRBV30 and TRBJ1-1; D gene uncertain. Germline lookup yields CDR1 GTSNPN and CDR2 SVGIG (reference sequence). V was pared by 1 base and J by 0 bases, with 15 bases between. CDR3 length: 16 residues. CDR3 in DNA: TGTGCCTGGAGTGAGGGAGCCGGACTCATGAACACTGAAGCTTTCTTT. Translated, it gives CAWSEGAGLMNTEAFF. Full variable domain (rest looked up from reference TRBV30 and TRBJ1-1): SQTIHQWPATLVQPVGSPLSLECTVEGTSNPNLYWYRQAAGRGLQLLFYSVGIGQISSEVPQNLSASRPQDRQFILSSKKLLLSDSGFYLCAWSEGAGLMNTEAFFGQGTRLTVV.

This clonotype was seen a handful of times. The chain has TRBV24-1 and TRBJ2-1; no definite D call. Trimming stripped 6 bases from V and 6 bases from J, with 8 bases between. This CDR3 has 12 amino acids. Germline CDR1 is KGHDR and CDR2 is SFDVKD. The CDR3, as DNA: TGTGCCACCAGTCGCACCCCCAATGAGCAGTTCTTC. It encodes CATSRTPNEQFF.

Here the CDR3 reads CASSPGLAGLSKNIQYF. CDR3 sequence (DNA): TGTGCCAGCAGCCCTGGACTAGCGGGTTTATCCAAAAACATTCAGTACTTC. The V gene is TRBV3-1, the J gene TRBJ2-4; 11 nucleotides match TRBD2. The CDR3 spans 17 residues. CDR1 and CDR2 (germline): LGHDT, YNNKEL (reference sequence). Trimming removed 4 bases from V and 2 bases from J; junction bases left unmatched: 7.